Described below is a single TCR beta chain sequence and its context. V shed 8 bases and J shed 5 bases, with 18 bases lying between them. In germline, CDR1 is LGHDT, CDR2 YNNKEL (reference sequence). The CDR3 spans 14 residues. TCRdb ran MiXCR on the 5' RACE reads and lists one entry per CDR3 protein. This sample yields roughly 93,000 distinct CDR3 sequences, of which roughly 14% are seen a single time; around 0.58% belongs to the top ten. This specimen belongs to a study of early T cells in non-severe SARS-CoV-2 infection. J is TRBJ2-5 and V is TRBV3-1; D call uncertain. The sequence was collected from an adult who was a healthcare worker with PCR-confirmed SARS-CoV-2 infection or an uninfected control (not recorded which). The specimen was whole blood. The CDR3 sequence: CASGLLTRAETQYF. The CDR3 DNA is TGTGCCAGCGGTCTTCTTACCCGGGCCGAGACCCAGTACTTC.